This T cell receptor beta chain was found in a study of CD8 T cells in Susac syndrome. Relapsing-remitting disease, either stable or active, was present in the multiple sclerosis controls, who were treatment-naive patients. The RNA input was roughly 0.45 to 1 ug, and it was reverse transcribed with random hexamers. Each CDR3 protein gets one entry after TCRdb re-called the immunoSEQ multiplex PCR reads with MiXCR. The table records 120,000 or so distinct CDR3 sequences, around 94% of them present only once. After removal of 1 base from V and 3 bases from J, the junction contained 5 bases not matched to a gene. Germline CDR1 is SGHTA and CDR2 is FQGNSA. This CDR3 has 15 residues.

Sequencing was done on a sample of CD4+ T cells from PBMCs. The TCR was taken from a human donor with multiple sclerosis. The chain combines TRBV7-2 with TRBJ1-1; 7 bases map to TRBD1. The CDR3, as DNA: TGTGCCAGCAGCTTAGGACAGGGCGGTTACACTGAAGCTTTCTTT. This sequence encodes CASSLGQGGYTEAFF. The full variable domain, with the rest looked up from reference TRBV7-2 and TRBJ1-1, is GAGVSQSPSNKVTEKGKDVELRCDPISGHTALYWYRQSLGQGLEFLIYFQGNSAPDKSGLPSDRFSAERTGGSVSTLTIQRTQQEDSAVYLCASSLGQGGYTEAFFGQGTRLTVV.